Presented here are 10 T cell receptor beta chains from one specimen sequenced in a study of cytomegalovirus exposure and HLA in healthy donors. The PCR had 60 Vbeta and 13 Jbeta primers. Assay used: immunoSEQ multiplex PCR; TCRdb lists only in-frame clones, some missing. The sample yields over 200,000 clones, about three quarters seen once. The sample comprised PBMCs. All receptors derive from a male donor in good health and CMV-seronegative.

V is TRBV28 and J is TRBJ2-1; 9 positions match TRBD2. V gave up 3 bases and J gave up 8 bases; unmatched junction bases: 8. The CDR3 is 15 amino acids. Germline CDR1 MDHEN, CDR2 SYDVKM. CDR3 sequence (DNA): TGTGCCAGCAGTTTCGGGGCTAGCGGGGTGGATGAGCAGTTCTTC. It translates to CASSFGASGVDEQFF.

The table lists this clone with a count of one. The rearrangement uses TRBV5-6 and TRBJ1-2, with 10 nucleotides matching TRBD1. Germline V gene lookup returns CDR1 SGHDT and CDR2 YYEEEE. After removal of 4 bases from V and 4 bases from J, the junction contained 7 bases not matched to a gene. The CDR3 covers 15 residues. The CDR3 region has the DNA TGTGCCAGCAGCCCGGGGACAGGGGCCCTCTATGGCTACACCTTC. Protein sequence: CASSPGTGALYGYTF. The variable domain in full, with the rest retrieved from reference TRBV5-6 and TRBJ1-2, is DAGVTQSPTHLIKTRGQQVTLRCSPKSGHDTVSWYQQALGQGPQFIFQYYEEEERQRGNFPDRFSGHQFPNYSSELNVNALLLGDSALYLCASSPGTGALYGYTFGSGTRLTVV.

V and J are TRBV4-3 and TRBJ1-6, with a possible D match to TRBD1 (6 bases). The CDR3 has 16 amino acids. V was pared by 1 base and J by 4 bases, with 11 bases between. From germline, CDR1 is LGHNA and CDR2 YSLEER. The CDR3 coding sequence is TGCGCCAGCAGCCAAGGGACAGCTCTTTATAATTCACCCCTCCACTTT. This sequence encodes CASSQGTALYNSPLHF.

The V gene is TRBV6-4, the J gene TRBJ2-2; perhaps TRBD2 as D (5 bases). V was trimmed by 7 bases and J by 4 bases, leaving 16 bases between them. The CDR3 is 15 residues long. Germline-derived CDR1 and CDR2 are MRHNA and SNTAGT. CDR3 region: CASTYEADFTGELFF. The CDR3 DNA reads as TGTGCCAGCACCTACGAAGCGGACTTCACCGGGGAGCTGTTTTTT.

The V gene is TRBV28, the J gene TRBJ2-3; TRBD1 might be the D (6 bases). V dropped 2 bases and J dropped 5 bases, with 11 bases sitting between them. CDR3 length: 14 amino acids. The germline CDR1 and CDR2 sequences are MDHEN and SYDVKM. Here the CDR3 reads CASSLTTRGDTQYF. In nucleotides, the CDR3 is TGTGCCAGCAGTTTAACGACCAGGGGAGATACGCAGTATTTT.

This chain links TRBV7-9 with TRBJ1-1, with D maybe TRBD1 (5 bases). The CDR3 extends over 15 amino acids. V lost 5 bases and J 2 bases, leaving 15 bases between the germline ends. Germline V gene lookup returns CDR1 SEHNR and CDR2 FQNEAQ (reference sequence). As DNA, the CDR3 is TGTGCCAGCAGCCAGAGCCCCCAGGGAAACACTGAAGCTTTCTTT. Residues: CASSQSPQGNTEAFF.

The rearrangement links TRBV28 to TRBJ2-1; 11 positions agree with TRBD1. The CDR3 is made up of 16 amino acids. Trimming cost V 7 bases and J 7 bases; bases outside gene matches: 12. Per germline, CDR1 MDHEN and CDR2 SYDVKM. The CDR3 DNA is TGTGCCAGCACCCAACAAGGGACAGGGGGATGGAATGAGCAGTTCTTC. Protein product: CASTQQGTGGWNEQFF.

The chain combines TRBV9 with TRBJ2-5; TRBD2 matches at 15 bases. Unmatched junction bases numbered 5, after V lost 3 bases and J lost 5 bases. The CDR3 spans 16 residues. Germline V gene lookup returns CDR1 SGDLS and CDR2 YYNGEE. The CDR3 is CASSAGLAGGRETQYF. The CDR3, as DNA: TGTGCCAGCAGCGCGGGACTAGCGGGAGGCCGGGAGACCCAGTACTTC.

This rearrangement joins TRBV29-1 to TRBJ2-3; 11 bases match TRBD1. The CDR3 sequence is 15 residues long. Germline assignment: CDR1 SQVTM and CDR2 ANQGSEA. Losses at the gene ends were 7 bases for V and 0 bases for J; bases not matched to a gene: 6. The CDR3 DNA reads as TGCAGCGCTAACGGACAGGGGGCTAGCACAGATACGCAGTATTTT. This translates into CSANGQGASTDTQYF.

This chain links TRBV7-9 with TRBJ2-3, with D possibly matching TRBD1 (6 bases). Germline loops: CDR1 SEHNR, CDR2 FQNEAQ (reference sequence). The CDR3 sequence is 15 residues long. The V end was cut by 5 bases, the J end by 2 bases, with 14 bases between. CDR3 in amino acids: CASSPWDTYTDTQYF. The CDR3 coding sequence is TGTGCCAGCAGCCCGTGGGACACTTACACAGATACGCAGTATTTT.